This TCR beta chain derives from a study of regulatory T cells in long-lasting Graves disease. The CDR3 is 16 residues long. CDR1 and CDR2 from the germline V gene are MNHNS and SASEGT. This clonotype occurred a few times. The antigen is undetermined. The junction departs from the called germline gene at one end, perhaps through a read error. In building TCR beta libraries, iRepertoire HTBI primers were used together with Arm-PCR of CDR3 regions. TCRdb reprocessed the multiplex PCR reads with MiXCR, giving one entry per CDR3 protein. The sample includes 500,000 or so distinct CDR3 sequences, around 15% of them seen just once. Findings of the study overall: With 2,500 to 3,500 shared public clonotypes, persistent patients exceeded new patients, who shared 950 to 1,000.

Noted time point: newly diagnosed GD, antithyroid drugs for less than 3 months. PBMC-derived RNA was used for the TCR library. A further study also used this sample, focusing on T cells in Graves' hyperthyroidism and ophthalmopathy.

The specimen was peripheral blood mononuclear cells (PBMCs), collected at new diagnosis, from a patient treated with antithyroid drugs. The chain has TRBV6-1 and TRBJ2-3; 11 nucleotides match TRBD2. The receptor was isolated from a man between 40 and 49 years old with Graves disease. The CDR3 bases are TGCGCCAGCAGTGCGACTAGCGGGGAAAGCACAGATACGCAGTATTTT. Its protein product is CASSATSGESTDTQYF.